Listed below are T cell receptor beta chains from one sample, sequenced in a study of regulatory T cells in long-lasting Graves disease. TCRdb reprocessed the multiplex PCR reads via MiXCR and lists one record per CDR3 protein. The table has approximately 540,000 distinct CDR3 sequences, about 11% seen once. The sample was also reused in another study, on T cells in Graves' hyperthyroidism and ophthalmopathy.

The sequences come from peripheral blood mononuclear cells (PBMCs), collected at new diagnosis, from a patient treated with antithyroid drugs. These receptors were obtained from a woman under 40 with Graves disease. CDR3s include the opening cysteine and the closing phenylalanine or tryptophan. A D gene is named only where the DNA matches it firmly. Only some rows state a clone size, as once, few, many or a class for expanded clones.

cdr3_length | j_call | v_call | d_call | clone_size | cdr3_aa | cdr3_nt
14 | TRBJ1-6 | TRBV10-2 | . | few | CASRTGTLNSPLHF | TGCGCCAGCAGAACAGGGACGTTAAATTCACCCCTCCACTTT
16 | TRBJ2-3 | TRBV7-9 | . | . | CASSLSRSPSTDTQYF | TGTGCCAGCAGCTTATCGCGGAGCCCTAGCACAGATACGCAGTATTTT
13 | TRBJ2-1 | TRBV10-3 | . | many | CAISEGPYNEQFF | TGTGCCATCAGTGAGGGCCCGTACAATGAGCAGTTCTTC
16 | TRBJ2-1 | TRBV14 | . | . | CASSQGQSTALNEQFF | TGTGCCAGCAGCCAAGGGCAATCGACAGCCTTAAATGAGCAGTTCTTC
20 | TRBJ2-1 | TRBV7-9 | TRBD2 | few | CASSFPRVRSGRSSYNEQFF | TGTGCCAGCAGCTTTCCTCGAGTCCGAAGCGGGAGGAGCTCCTACAATGAGCAGTTCTTC
14 | TRBJ1-6 | TRBV12-3/TRBV12-4 | TRBD1 | . | CASSPRQGGSPLHF | TGTGCCAGCAGCCCCCGACAGGGGGGATCACCCCTCCACTTT
13 | TRBJ2-5 | TRBV30 | TRBD2 | many | CAFSGRAGETQYF | TGTGCCTTTAGCGGGAGGGCCGGGGAGACCCAGTACTTC
13 | TRBJ2-1 | TRBV5-1 | . | few | CASSLARSYEQFF | TGCGCCAGCAGCTTGGCGCGGAGCTATGAGCAGTTCTTC
17 | TRBJ2-3 | TRBV12-3/TRBV12-4 | TRBD2 | . | CASSLGLAGVRTDTQYF | TGTGCCAGCAGTTTGGGACTAGCGGGAGTTCGCACAGATACGCAGTATTTT
18 | TRBJ2-3 | TRBV27 | TRBD2 | many | CASSFQTLAGGLTDTQYF | TGTGCCAGCAGTTTCCAAACTTTGGCGGGAGGACTCACAGATACGCAGTATTTT
13 | TRBJ1-2 | TRBV29-1 | TRBD1 | many | CSAVEGTGRTTTF | TGCAGCGCAGTGGAGGGGACAGGCCGCACTACGACCTTC
16 | TRBJ2-1 | TRBV2 | TRBD2 | many | CASSPEAGFSYNEQFF | TGTGCCAGCAGCCCGGAAGCGGGGTTCTCCTACAATGAGCAGTTCTTC
13 | TRBJ1-1 | TRBV30 | . | many | CAWKAQGGTEAFF | TGTGCCTGGAAGGCCCAAGGAGGCACTGAAGCTTTCTTT
12 | TRBJ2-3 | TRBV28 | . | . | CASRPEPDTQYF | TGTGCCAGCAGACCAGAGCCCGATACGCAGTATTTT
14 | TRBJ1-2 | TRBV28 | . | many | CASSPPFAGPTTTF | TGTGCCAGCAGCCCCCCGTTTGCGGGGCCCACAACTACCTTC
13 | TRBJ1-3 | TRBV2 | . | . | CASSEGSGNTIYF | TGTGCCAGCAGTGAGGGATCCGGAAACACCATATATTTT
15 | TRBJ2-3 | TRBV14 | . | . | CASSQVGLNPDTQYF | TGTGCCAGCAGCCAAGTGGGGTTGAATCCAGATACGCAGTATTTT
15 | TRBJ1-5 | TRBV6-2/TRBV6-3 | . | . | CASSETPYSNQPQHF | TGTGCCAGCAGTGAGACCCCCTATAGCAATCAGCCCCAGCATTTT
15 | TRBJ2-1 | TRBV9 | TRBD2 | many | CASSSIAGDYNEQFF | TGTGCCAGCAGCTCTATAGCGGGAGATTACAATGAGCAGTTCTTC
14 | TRBJ2-1 | TRBV27 | TRBD2 | many | CASSLLAGGDEQFF | TGTGCCAGCAGTTTGCTAGCGGGAGGCGATGAGCAGTTCTTC
15 | TRBJ1-1 | TRBV2 | . | many | CASSPVLQLNTEAFF | TGTGCCAGCAGTCCGGTTCTTCAGCTGAACACTGAAGCTTTCTTT
15 | TRBJ2-7 | TRBV19 | . | . | CASSMADAVGAEQYF | TGTGCCAGTAGTATGGCCGATGCTGTGGGGGCCGAGCAGTACTTC
12 | TRBJ2-7 | TRBV28 | . | few | CASIGASYEQYF | TGTGCCAGCATCGGGGCCTCCTACGAGCAGTACTTC
15 | TRBJ2-3 | TRBV7-9 | . | many | CATRLTGPRTDTQYF | TGTGCCACCCGCCTCACAGGGCCCCGGACAGATACGCAGTATTTT
12 | TRBJ2-7 | TRBV6-1 | TRBD1 | . | CATPDRVYEQYF | TGTGCCACGCCGGACAGGGTCTACGAGCAGTACTTC
14 | TRBJ2-6 | TRBV24-1 | . | many | CATSSSSGANVLTF | TGTGCCACCTCCTCCTCTTCTGGGGCCAACGTCCTGACTTTC
14 | TRBJ2-1 | TRBV29-1 | . | few | CSVDPHVTRYEQFF | TGCAGCGTTGATCCTCACGTAACTAGATATGAGCAGTTCTTC
13 | TRBJ1-2 | TRBV6-1 | TRBD1 | . | CASRRGQNYGYTF | TGTGCCAGCAGGAGGGGGCAGAACTATGGCTACACCTTC
15 | TRBJ1-5 | TRBV18 | . | few | CASSPGGPSYQPQHF | TGTGCCAGCTCACCGGGGGGTCCGAGTTATCAGCCCCAGCATTTT
15 | TRBJ2-1 | TRBV4-3 | . | . | CASSQILHSYNEQFF | TGCGCCAGCAGCCAAATCCTGCACAGCTACAATGAGCAGTTCTTC
16 | TRBJ2-2 | TRBV3-1 | . | . | CASSHPAGWNTGELFF | TGTGCCAGCAGCCACCCCGCCGGTTGGAACACCGGGGAGCTGTTTTTT
16 | TRBJ2-1 | TRBV5-1 | . | few | CASSLKLLSSYNEQFF | TGCGCCAGCAGCTTAAAGCTCCTGAGCTCCTACAATGAGCAGTTCTTC
15 | TRBJ2-7 | TRBV20-1 | . | many | CSARDRRRSTYEQYF | TGCAGTGCTAGAGATCGACGACGATCGACCTACGAGCAGTACTTC
13 | TRBJ2-7 | TRBV7-2 | . | . | CASSAQQGSGQYF | TGTGCCAGCAGCGCGCAACAGGGTTCAGGGCAGTACTTC
17 | TRBJ2-1 | TRBV12-3/TRBV12-4 | TRBD2 | many | CASSPTLLAGVIDEQFF | TGTGCCAGCAGTCCCACCTTACTAGCGGGAGTAATCGATGAGCAGTTCTTC
14 | TRBJ1-2 | TRBV29-1 | TRBD1 | many | CSVGTQGAKSGYTF | TGCAGCGTTGGAACGCAGGGGGCGAAGTCCGGCTACACCTTC
16 | TRBJ2-1 | TRBV10-1 | TRBD2 | . | CASSSGTSGRLDEQFF | TGCGCCAGCAGCTCCGGGACTAGCGGGAGATTGGATGAGCAGTTCTTC
15 | TRBJ2-1 | TRBV3-1 | . | many | CASSQDPDTRGEQFF | TGTGCCAGCAGCCAAGACCCCGACACCCGTGGGGAGCAGTTCTTC